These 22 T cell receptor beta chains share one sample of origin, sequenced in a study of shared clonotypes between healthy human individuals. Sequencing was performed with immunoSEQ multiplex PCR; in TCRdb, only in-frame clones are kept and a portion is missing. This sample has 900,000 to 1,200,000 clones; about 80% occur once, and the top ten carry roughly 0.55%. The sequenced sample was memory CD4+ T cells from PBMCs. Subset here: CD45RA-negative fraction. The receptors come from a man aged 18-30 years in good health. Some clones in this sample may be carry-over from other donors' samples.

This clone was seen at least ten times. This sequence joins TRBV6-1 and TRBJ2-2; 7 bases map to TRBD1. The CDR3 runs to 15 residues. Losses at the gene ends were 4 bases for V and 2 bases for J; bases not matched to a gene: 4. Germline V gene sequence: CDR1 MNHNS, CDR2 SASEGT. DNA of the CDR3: TGTGCCAGCAGTGGGGGACAGACCAACACCGGGGAGCTGTTTTTT. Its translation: CASSGGQTNTGELFF.

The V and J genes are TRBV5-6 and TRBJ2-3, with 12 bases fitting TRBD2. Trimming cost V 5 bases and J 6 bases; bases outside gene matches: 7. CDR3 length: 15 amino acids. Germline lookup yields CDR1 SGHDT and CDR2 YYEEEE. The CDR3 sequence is CASRSRLAGDDTQYF. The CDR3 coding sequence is TGTGCCAGCAGAAGCAGACTAGCGGGAGATGATACGCAGTATTTT. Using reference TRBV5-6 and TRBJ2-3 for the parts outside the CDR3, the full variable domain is DAGVTQSPTHLIKTRGQQVTLRCSPKSGHDTVSWYQQALGQGPQFIFQYYEEEERQRGNFPDRFSGHQFPNYSSELNVNALLLGDSALYLCASRSRLAGDDTQYFGPGTRLTVL.

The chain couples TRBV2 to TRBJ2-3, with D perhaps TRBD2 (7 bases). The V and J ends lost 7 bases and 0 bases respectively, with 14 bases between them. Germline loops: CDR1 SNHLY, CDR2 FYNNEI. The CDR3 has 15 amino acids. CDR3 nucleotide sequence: TGTGCCAGCACCCTGAGGGGGGGGAGCACAGATACGCAGTATTTT. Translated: CASTLRGGSTDTQYF.

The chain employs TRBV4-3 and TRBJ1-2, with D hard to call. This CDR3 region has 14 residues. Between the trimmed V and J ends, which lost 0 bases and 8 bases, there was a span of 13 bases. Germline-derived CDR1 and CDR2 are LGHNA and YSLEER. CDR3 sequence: CASSQDGFGRGYTF. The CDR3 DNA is TGCGCCAGCAGCCAAGATGGCTTTGGACGGGGCTACACCTTC.

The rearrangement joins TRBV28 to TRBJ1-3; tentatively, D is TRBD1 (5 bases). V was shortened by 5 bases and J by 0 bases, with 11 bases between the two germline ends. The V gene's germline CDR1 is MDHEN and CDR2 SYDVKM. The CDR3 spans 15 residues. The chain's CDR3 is CASSPLGLSGNTIYF. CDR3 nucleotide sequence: TGTGCCAGCAGTCCTTTGGGGCTCTCTGGAAACACCATATATTTT.

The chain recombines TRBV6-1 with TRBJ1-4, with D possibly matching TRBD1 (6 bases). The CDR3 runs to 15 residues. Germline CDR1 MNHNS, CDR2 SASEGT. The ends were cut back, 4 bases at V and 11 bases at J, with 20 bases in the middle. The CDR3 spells CASSGQQGILRKLFF. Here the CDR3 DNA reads TGTGCCAGCAGTGGTCAACAGGGTATTTTGCGGAAACTGTTTTTT.

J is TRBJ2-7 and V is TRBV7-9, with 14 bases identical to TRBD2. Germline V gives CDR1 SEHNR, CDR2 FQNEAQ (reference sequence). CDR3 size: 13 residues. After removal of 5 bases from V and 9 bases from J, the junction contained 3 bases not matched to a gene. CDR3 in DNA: TGTGCCAGCAGCAGCGGGACTAGCGGGAGGCAGTACTTC. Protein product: CASSSGTSGRQYF.

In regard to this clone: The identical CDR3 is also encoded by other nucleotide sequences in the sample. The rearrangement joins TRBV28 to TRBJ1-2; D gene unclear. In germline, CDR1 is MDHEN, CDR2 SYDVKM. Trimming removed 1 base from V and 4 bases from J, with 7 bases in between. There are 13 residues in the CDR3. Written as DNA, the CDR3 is TGTGCCAGCAGTTTATCTCGGGGCTATGGCTACACCTTC. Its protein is CASSLSRGYGYTF.

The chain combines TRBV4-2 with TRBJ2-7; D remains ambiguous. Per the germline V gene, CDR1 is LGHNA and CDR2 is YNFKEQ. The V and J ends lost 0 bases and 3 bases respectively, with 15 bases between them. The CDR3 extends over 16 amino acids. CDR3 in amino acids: CASSQEGNGLSYEQYF. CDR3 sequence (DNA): TGTGCCAGCAGCCAAGAGGGGAATGGCCTCAGCTACGAGCAGTACTTC.

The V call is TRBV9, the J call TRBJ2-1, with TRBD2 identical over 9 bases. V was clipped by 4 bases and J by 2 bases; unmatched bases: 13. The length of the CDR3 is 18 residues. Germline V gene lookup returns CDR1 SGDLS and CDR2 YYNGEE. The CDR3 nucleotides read TGTGCCAGCAGCCCTCAAGGTAGCGGGAGAACTACCTACAATGAGCAGTTCTTC. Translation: CASSPQGSGRTTYNEQFF.

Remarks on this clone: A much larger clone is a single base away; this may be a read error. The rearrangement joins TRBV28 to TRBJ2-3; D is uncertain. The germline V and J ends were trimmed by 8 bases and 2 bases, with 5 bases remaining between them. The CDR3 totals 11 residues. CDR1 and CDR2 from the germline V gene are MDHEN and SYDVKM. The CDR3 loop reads CASGTTDTQYF. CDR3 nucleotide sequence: TGTGCCAGCGGCACCACAGATACGCAGTATTTT.

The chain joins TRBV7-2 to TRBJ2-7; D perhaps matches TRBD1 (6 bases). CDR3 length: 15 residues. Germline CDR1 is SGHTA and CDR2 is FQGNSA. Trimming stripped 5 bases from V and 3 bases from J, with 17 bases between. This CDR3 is CASSRPTGGGYEQYF. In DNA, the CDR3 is TGTGCCAGCAGCCGCCCGACAGGAGGAGGCTACGAGCAGTACTTC.

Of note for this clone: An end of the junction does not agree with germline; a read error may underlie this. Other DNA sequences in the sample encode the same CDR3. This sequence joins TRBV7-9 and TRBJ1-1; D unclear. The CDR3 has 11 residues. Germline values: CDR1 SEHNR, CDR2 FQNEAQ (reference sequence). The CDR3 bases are TGTGCCAGCAGCTTAGAGACTGAAGCCTTCTTT. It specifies CASSLETEAFF.

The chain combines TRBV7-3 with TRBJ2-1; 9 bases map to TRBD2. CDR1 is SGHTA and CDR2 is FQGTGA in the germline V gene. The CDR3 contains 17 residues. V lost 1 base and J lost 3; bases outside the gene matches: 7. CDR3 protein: CASSLNSGRALYNEQFF. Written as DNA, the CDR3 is TGTGCCAGCAGCTTAAATAGCGGGAGAGCCCTCTACAATGAGCAGTTCTTC.

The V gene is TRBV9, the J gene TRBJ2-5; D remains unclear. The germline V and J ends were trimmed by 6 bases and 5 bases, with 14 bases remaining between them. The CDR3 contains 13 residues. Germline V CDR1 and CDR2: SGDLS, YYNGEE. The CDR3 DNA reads TGTGCCAGCAATTCCCAGCCCGCCGAGACCCAGTACTTC. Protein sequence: CASNSQPAETQYF.

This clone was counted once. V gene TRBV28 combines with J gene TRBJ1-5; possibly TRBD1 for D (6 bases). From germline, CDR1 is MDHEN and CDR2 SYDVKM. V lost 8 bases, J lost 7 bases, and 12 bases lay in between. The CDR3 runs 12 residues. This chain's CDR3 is CASYRAGQPQHF. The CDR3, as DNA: TGTGCCAGCTACAGGGCGGGGCAGCCCCAGCATTTT.

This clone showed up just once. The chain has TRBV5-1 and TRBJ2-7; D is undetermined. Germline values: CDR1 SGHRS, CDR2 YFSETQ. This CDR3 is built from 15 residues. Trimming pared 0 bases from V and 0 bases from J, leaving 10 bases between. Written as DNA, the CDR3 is TGCGCCAGCAGCTTGGAGGGTACCTACTCCTACGAGCAGTACTTC. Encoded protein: CASSLEGTYSYEQYF.

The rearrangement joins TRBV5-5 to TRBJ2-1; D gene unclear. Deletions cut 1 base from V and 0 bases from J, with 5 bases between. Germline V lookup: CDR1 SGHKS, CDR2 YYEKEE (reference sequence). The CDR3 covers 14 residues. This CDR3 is CASSLYGSYNEQFF. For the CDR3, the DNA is TGTGCCAGCAGCTTGTACGGCTCCTACAATGAGCAGTTCTTC.

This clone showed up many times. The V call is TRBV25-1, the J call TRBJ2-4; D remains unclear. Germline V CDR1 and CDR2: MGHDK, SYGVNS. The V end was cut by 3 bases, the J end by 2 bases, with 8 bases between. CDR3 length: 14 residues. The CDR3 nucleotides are TGTGCCAGCAGTGATCTCGGGTCCAAAAACATTCAGTACTTC. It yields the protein CASSDLGSKNIQYF.

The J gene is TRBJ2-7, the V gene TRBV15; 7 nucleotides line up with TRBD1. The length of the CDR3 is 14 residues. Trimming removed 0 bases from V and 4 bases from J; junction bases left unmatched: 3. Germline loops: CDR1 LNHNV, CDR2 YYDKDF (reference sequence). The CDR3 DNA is TGTGCCACCAGCAGAGAAGCGACAGGGTACGAGCAGTACTTC. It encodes CATSREATGYEQYF.

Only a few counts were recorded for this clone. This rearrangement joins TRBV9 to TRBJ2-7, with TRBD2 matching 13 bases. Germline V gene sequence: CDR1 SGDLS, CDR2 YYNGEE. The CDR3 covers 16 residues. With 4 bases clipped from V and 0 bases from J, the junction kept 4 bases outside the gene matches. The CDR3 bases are TGTGCCAGCAGCAGGGGACTAGCGGGAAACTCCTACGAGCAGTACTTC. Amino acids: CASSRGLAGNSYEQYF.

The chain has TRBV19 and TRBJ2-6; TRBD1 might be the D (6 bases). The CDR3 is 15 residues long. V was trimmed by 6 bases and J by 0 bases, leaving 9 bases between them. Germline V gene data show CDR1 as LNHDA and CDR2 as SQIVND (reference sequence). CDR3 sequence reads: CASSRGSSGANVLTF. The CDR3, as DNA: TGTGCCAGTAGCAGGGGAAGCTCTGGGGCCAACGTCCTGACTTTC. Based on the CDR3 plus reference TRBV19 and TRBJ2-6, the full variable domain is DGGITQSPKYLFRKEGQNVTLSCEQNLNHDAMYWYRQDPGQGLRLIYYSQIVNDFQKGDIAEGYSVSREKKESFPLTVTSAQKNPTAFYLCASSRGSSGANVLTFGAGSRLTVL.